This TCR beta chain is from a study of blood T cell repertoires in COVID-19. Study details: Material from acute and convalescent COVID-19 was sourced from the United States, Italy and Spain. PBMCs, B-cell-depleted T cells, or T cells provided the cDNA or gDNA that made up the material.

The CDR3 consists of 13 residues. CDR1 and CDR2 (germline): GTSNPN, SVGIG (reference sequence). Trimming took off 1 base at V and 3 bases at J, with 9 bases between the two ends. Original methodology: Reference gene primer amplification gave estimated nucleated cell counts. Produced via immunoSEQ multiplex PCR; TCRdb's table is partial and in-frame only. From that table come the V and J calls and clone size; the DNA was used to work out D and trimming. The sample includes some 150,000 clones, 89% seen only once; the top ten take under 2%. This TCR was recovered from a human donor in a cohort sampled during active COVID-19. The material sequenced was peripheral blood. The chain joins TRBV30 to TRBJ1-2; tentatively, D is TRBD1 (6 bases). For the CDR3, the DNA is TGTGCCTGGAGTGCACAGGGTTACTATGGCTACACCTTC. Its protein product is CAWSAQGYYGYTF.